This is a list of T cell receptor beta chains from one sample in a study of patients and donors after allogeneic stem cell transplantation. TCRdb reanalysed the RT-PCR reads using MiXCR and keeps one entry per CDR3 protein. This table holds about a million distinct CDR3 sequences, about 20% found once. The sequencing sample was made of blood, either unsorted or a sorted T cell fraction (not recorded which). These receptors were obtained from a human donor who was either an allogeneic HSCT recipient or a stem cell or donor lymphocyte infusion donor (not recorded which). It is not recorded whose cells these are; they may come from a transplant donor. Both conserved end residues are part of each CDR3. Each record gives: J gene, V gene, CDR3 protein.

TRBJ2-7 TRBV29-1 CSVEDPGPYEQYF
TRBJ2-3 TRBV10-3 CAARGKYTDTQYF
TRBJ1-2 TRBV19 CASSIPLNYGYTF
TRBJ1-5 TRBV7-9 CASSLTGQLNQPQHF
TRBJ1-5 TRBV12-3/TRBV12-4 CASSFGKGNQPQHF
TRBJ1-1 TRBV2 CASSDRRNTEAFF
TRBJ2-7 TRBV3-1 CASSQLEGTGEQYF
TRBJ2-3 TRBV9 CASSASLAGGRDTQYF
TRBJ1-4 TRBV7-8 CASSSDLRATNEKLFF
TRBJ1-5 TRBV27 CASSPTGSQPQHF
TRBJ1-1 TRBV20-1 CSARAYGQGDTEAFF
TRBJ2-1 TRBV24-1 CATSDLLAGGGHEQFF
TRBJ1-2 TRBV20-1 CSARDSKNYGYTF
TRBJ2-5 TRBV12-3/TRBV12-4 CASSFPERGTQYF
TRBJ1-2 TRBV11-2 CASSGYRSTGYGYTF
TRBJ2-7 TRBV9 CASSVGAGPNYEQYF
TRBJ2-3 TRBV4-1 CASSQAEGEDTQYF
TRBJ1-5 TRBV3-1 CASSQGVYSNQPQHF
TRBJ2-4 TRBV6-4 CASTSKRPAKNIQYF
TRBJ1-2 TRBV27 CASLTGVGGYTF
TRBJ2-1 TRBV5-5 CASSLSRGKSSYNEQFF
TRBJ2-5 TRBV23-1 CASSQQPSGGPQETQYF
TRBJ1-2 TRBV7-9 CASSLAQGLRGYTF
TRBJ2-3 TRBV12-3/TRBV12-4 CASSLLQYTDTQYF
TRBJ1-5 TRBV21-1 CASSKAVGYSGSCQPQHF
TRBJ1-1 TRBV19 CASRAGTGVTEAFF
TRBJ2-2 TRBV20-1 CSARDGRQNTGELFF
TRBJ2-5 TRBV27 CASSFMGQETQYF
TRBJ2-3 TRBV27 CASRTSGATDTQYF
TRBJ1-6 TRBV30 CAWSVRDGHNSPLHF
TRBJ2-3 TRBV5-1 CASSSLSWSEFTDTQYF
TRBJ2-2 TRBV24-1 CATSDPGRIGELFF
TRBJ2-7 TRBV7-3 CASSLTRGLVPYEQYF
TRBJ2-1 TRBV24-1 CATSDPRLAGVNEQFF